This T cell receptor beta chain appears in the sequencing data of a study of cytomegalovirus exposure and HLA in healthy donors (dated by TCRdb to about 2017). Study-level background: According to an earlier analysis of 587 of the donors, about 190 million T cells yielded 117 million unique TCR beta sequences and less than 300 Gb of sequence data. An early release that covered fewer than 800 HLA-typed donors contained 300 to 350 gigabases of sequencing data and tens of millions of unique TCR sequences. Among the roughly 400 genotyped donors, about 85% belonged to the genetic ancestry cluster associated with self-reported Caucasian donors. The study was designed to test whether signatures of past pathogen exposure could be identified by cataloging public T cell receptors. The study used immunosequencing to profile the T cell repertoires of more than 650 subjects and linked those repertoires to cytomegalovirus serostatus. Besides the first cohort of roughly 700 subjects, a separate validation cohort made up of roughly 130 different subjects was used. To predict cytomegalovirus infection status, the study combined high-throughput TCR immunosequencing, statistical association of individual TCRs with disease status, and machine learning. A later analysis re-examined previously published TCR beta repertoires from about 670 donors and added high-resolution HLA genotyping to investigate patterns of TCR occurrence. Rather than using new phenotypic data, the later analysis identified candidate immune exposures from TCR beta sequences and from how often those sequences occurred across donors. In an earlier analysis of 550 to 700 of the donors, high-throughput TCR beta sequencing was used to judge whether each TCR beta V gene segment behaved as functional or pseudogenic. Alongside the repertoire data, information on donor age, sex, ethnicity and CMV serostatus was compiled. A later genetic analysis used genome-wide SNP genotypes for about 65% of the 666 donors, treating that subset as a discovery cohort. Every discovery cohort repertoire had been produced on one sequencing platform. HLA typing included class I and class II loci at four-digit resolution. Typing coverage differed by locus: A, B, C, DRB1 and DQB1 were typed in roughly 620-640 donors, DQA1 in 522, DPA1 in 606, and DPB1 in just under 490. A handful of DR-DQ haplotypes were handled as single units for association and clustering because linkage in the cohort was strong. On average, roughly 200,000 unique TCR beta nucleotide sequences were sequenced per donor among about 400 genotyped donors of the cohort, with roughly 18% of those sequences being non-productive.

The cohort was made up of 666 healthy bone marrow donors. At the time of sampling, all cohort members were nominally healthy, though unrecorded immune exposures were likely present. The donor tested CMV seronegative, placing the donor among the 350 to 400 seronegative members of the cohort. A peripheral blood sample was provided by each donor, and peripheral blood mononuclear cells were used for TCR beta sequencing. Genomic DNA extraction from the blood cell samples was performed with the Qiagen DNeasy Blood Extraction Kit. With regard to this clone: Its antigen specificity is not known. One base away there is no much larger clone; base qualities are not given.

To prepare the library, the immunoSEQ multiplex PCR assay was applied. For the multiplex PCR, a mixture combining 60 forward primers for TCR Vbeta segments and 13 reverse primers for TCR Jbeta segments was used. The CDR3 region of rearranged TCR beta genes was amplified from genomic DNA by a multiplex PCR assay. Amplified TCR beta libraries were sequenced as 87-base-pair reads on the Illumina HiSeq System. Per the original workflow: Across the 700 or so repertoires, a later analysis counted 75 million to 90 million unique TCR beta chains, approximately 10 million of which were shared by at least two donors. Raw reads were error-corrected and collapsed into unique sequences with a nearest-neighbor algorithm that merged closely related sequences to remove PCR and sequencing errors. CDR3 sequences were aligned to IMGT reference sequences to assign V, D and J gene segments. Each retained sequence needed at least a six-nucleotide match to both a V gene segment and a J gene segment. Rearrangements were classified as productive when the CDR3 lacked stop codons and remained in frame with V and J, and all other rearrangements were classified as non-productive. Following IMGT convention, CDR3 was defined as the stretch from the second conserved V-encoded cysteine to the conserved J-encoded phenylalanine. The earlier analysis of about 560 of the donors excluded any sequence lacking an unambiguous match to a single V gene segment. An earlier analysis of 450 to 650 of the donors called V segments functional above 56.7% productive rearrangements and segregating when the between-donor standard deviation exceeded 5%. A statistical classification framework was built for diagnosing cytomegalovirus status from the catalog of TCR beta chain sequences. V and J gene assignment, in a later analysis, came from comparing TCR nucleotide sequences with IMGT/GENE-DB human TR gene sequences. The TCRdist pipeline was used in a later analysis to assign CDR3 sequences and most-parsimonious VDJ recombination scenarios. A later analysis defined each TCR beta chain by its CDR3 amino acid sequence plus V-gene family, and excluded reads lacking a unique V-gene family. To address suspected cross-contamination and a sequencing artifact, a later analysis removed several hundred highly shared, low-generation-probability nucleotide sequences. In a later analysis, a clonal expansion index for each public chain was calculated from normalized within-repertoire ranks of inferred template counts. Generation probabilities in a later analysis came from a VDJ recombination model fitted to out-of-frame rearrangements, and those results were checked against IGoR. In a later analysis, TCR-TCR, TCR-HLA and TCR-CMV co-occurrence was scored with hypergeometric tests, and a repertoire-size bias correction was applied to TCR pairs. In a later analysis, false discovery rates were estimated by permuting HLA or CMV assignments 20 times. In a later analysis, co-occurring TCRs were grouped using DBSCAN, with TCRdist sequence similarity added in when clustering inside HLA-allele-positive subsets. Repertoires with fewer than 30,000 or more than 120,000 public chains were left out of co-occurrence clustering, as were a handful of repertoires with anomalous nucleotide sharing. The table comes from immuneACCESS by way of TCRdb, which keeps in-frame sequences with V and J called. Part of the clones is missing from these tables; in studies checked, under half for an unresolved V gene and the rest for unknown reasons. V and J calls plus clone size are reproduced from that table; the DNA served to infer D and trimming. The sample includes some 110,000 clones, with around 80% observed a single time. The ten largest clones represent around 3.4% of the sample.

Broad study findings and their caveats: A cluster of highly shared sequence variants was judged likely to be a technical artifact of the sequencing pipeline. CMV serostatus was the only immune exposure information available for the cohort. A later genetic analysis associated a missense DCLRE1C variant with V-gene and J-gene trimming of TCR beta chains, and an independent cohort replicated the association. Presence/absence analyses assumed roughly uniform sequencing depth across donors, an assumption that may not hold. According to a later genetic analysis, donors in an Asian-associated ancestry cluster had fewer N-insertions in productive TCRs than the approximately 630-donor mean. In vitro tests confirmed that a few of the cytomegalovirus-associated TCR beta chains recognize cytomegalovirus antigens. According to a later analysis, parvovirus B19, influenza, CMV and Epstein-Barr virus appeared linked to several top co-occurrence clusters. Correlated functional status among segregating V segments might reflect linkage disequilibrium, but an unknown experimental factor could not be ruled out. It was suggested by the authors that the approach could potentially be generalized to other disease states and immunological phenotypes. HLA typing was unavailable for some donors at each locus, so association tests used only the typed subset. When HLA alleles, especially DR and DQ, strongly co-occurred, TCR associations were difficult to assign to individual alleles. According to a later analysis, most CMV-associated TCR beta chains appeared to be HLA-restricted, and the HLA associations seemed to be driven largely by CMV exposure. In a later analysis, over 15,000 TCR beta sequences were associated with specific HLA alleles at a false discovery rate of 0.05. Only TCR beta chains were sequenced in this cohort, and the absence of alpha or paired-chain data limited detectable features. Cytomegalovirus status was reported to be diagnosed by the classifier with high specificity and sensitivity in both the original and validation cohorts. Broadly in line with IMGT annotations, most TCR beta V segments showed up in productive rearrangements about 87% or about 30% of the time in an earlier analysis of several hundred of the donors. The 87-base-pair reads could not distinguish some IMGT-functional V segments, including TRBV6-2 and TRBV6-3, so those segments were excluded. While some public TCRs were present in many individuals, most TCR sequences turned up only very rarely across donors. In a later analysis, HLA-associated TCR beta chains were found to be more clonally expanded and to have lower generation probabilities than equally common non-associated chains. The earlier analysis of nearly 600 of the donors excluded around 17 rarely observed V segments, including chromosome 9 orphons, because counts were too low. In the study, 164 TCR beta chains were listed as associated with cytomegalovirus. In a later analysis, the rate of TCR association differed among HLA loci, with DRB1 alleles having the most associated TCRs and HLA-C alleles having the fewest. A further reported finding was that TCR beta sequences accurately predicted the HLA-A and HLA-B alleles for most subjects in the first cohort.

CDR1 and CDR2 were assigned from the germline V gene as SQVTM and ANQGSEA. Germline trimming: 7 bases from V, 0 bases from J; junction bases outside gene matches: 2. CDR3 length: 13 amino acids, cysteine to phenylalanine. Only CDR3 DNA is held: 39 bases, read in frame from base 1. This receptor was obtained from a man between 60 and 70 years old in good health and CMV-seronegative. The chain is encoded by TRBV29-1 joined to TRBJ2-1, and TRBD2 aligns with 8 junction nucleotides. The sample comprised PBMCs. The DNA is as follows: TGCAGCGCGGGGGGGAGCTCCTACAATGAGCAGTTCTTC. Translated, it reads CSAGGSSYNEQFF.